The subject of this entry is one T cell receptor beta chain. The antigen is not known. 13 Jbeta primers and 60 Vbeta primers were used for the PCR. TCRdb's copy holds only in-frame clones and misses some; the assay was immunoSEQ multiplex PCR. Here the sample spans around 130,000 clones, roughly 80% being singletons. The data were taken from a study of cytomegalovirus exposure and HLA in healthy donors. Across the study: A data release that came early held roughly 85 million unique TCRs from HLA-typed donors. Regarding the study as a whole: For most subjects, TCR beta sequences were reported to predict HLA-A and HLA-B alleles with accuracy. Several of the most significant clusters were apparently associated with common viral pathogens in a later analysis.

CDR1 is MNHNS and CDR2 is SASEGT in the germline V gene. CDR3 length: 13 amino acids. Deletions cut 4 bases from V and 10 bases from J, with 11 bases between. The chain employs TRBV6-1 and TRBJ1-6; no clear D gene. Input material: PBMCs. This receptor was taken from a man aged 30-40 years in good health and CMV-seronegative. CDR3 residues: CASSGEGGSPLHF. In DNA form, the CDR3 reads TGTGCCAGCAGTGGGGAGGGAGGATCACCCCTCCACTTT.